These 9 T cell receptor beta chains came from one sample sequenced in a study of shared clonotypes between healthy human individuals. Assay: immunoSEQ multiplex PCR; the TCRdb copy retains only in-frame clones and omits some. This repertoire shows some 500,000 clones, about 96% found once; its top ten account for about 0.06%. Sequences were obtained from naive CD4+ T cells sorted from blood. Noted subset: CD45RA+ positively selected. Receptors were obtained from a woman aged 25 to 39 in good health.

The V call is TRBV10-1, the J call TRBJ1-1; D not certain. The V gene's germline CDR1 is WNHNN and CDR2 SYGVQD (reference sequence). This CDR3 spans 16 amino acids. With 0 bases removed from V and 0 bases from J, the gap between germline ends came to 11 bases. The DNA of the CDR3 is TGCGCCAGCAGTGAGTCGGAGGTGGGATTGAACACTGAAGCTTTCTTT. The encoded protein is CASSESEVGLNTEAFF.

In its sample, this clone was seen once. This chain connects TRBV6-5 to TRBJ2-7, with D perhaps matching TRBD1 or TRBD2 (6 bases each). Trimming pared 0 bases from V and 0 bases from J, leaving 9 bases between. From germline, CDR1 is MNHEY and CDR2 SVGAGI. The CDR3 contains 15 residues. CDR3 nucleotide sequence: TGTGCCAGCAGTTACTCCTCGGGGGCCTCCTACGAGCAGTACTTC. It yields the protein CASSYSSGASYEQYF.

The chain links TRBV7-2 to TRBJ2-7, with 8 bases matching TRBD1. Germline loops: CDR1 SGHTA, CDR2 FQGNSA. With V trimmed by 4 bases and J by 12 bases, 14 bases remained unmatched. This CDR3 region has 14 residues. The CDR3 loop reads CASSSLRGRPATYF. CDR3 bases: TGTGCCAGCAGCTCCCTCAGGGGGCGACCCGCAACGTACTTC.

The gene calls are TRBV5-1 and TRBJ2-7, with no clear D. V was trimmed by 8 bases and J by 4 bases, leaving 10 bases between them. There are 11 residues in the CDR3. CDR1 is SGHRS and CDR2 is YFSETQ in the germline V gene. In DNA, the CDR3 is TGCGCCAGGGGGTATTTTTACGAGCAGTACTTC. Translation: CARGYFYEQYF.

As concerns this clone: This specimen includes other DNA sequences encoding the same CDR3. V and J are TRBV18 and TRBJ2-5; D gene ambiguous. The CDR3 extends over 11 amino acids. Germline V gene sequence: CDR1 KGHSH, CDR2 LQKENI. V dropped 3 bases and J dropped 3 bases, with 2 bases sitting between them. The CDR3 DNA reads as TGTGCCAGCTCACCGGAAGAGACCCAGTACTTC. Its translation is CASSPEETQYF.

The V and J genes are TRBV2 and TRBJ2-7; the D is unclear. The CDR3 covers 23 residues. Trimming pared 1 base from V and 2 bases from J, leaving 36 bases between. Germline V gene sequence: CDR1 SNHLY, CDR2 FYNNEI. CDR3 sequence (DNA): TGTGCCAGCAGTGAAGATCTTGACGGTGGAACGGTGGGCGGCTCACTTATACCCTACGAGCAGTACTTC. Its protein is CASSEDLDGGTVGGSLIPYEQYF.

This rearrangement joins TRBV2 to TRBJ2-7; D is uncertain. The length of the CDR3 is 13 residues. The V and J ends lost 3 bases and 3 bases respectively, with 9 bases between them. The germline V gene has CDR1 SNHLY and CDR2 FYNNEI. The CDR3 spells CASSEPDRYEQYF. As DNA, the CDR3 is TGTGCCAGCAGTGAGCCAGACCGCTACGAGCAGTACTTC.

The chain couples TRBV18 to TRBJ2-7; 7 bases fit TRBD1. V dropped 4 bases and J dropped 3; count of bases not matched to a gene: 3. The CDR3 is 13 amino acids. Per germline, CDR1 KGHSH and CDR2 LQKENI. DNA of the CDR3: TGTGCCAGCTCACAGGGACAGAACTACGAGCAGTACTTC. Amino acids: CASSQGQNYEQYF.

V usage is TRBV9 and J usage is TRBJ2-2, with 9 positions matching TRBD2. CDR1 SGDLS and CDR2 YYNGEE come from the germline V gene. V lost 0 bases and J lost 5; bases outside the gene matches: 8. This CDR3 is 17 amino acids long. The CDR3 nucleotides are TGTGCCAGCAGCGTAGAGCCAGCGGGAGGCGGTACCGGGGAGCTGTTTTTT. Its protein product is CASSVEPAGGGTGELFF.